This TCR beta chain was documented in a study of shared clonotypes between healthy human individuals. Whole-study findings and limits: When naive CD4 clonotypes were compared across several donors, about 4.8% were shared.

The ends lost 5 bases at V and 6 bases at J; junction bases unmatched: 4. This CDR3 has 12 residues. Germline CDR1 SGHVS, CDR2 FNYEAQ. Naive CD8 isolation took CD45RO-negative cells positively selected for CCR7 and excluded terminally differentiated effector memory CD45RA+ cells. Adult donors, all healthy and HIV-negative, had no recent acute infections or vaccinations. Each sample came from a Caucasian adult donor living in Nashville, Tennessee. Sequencing used immunoSEQ multiplex PCR; TCRdb keeps in-frame clones, though not all of them. The table records about 2,100,000 clones, roughly 91% of them present only once. As for this clone: As yet, its antigen is unknown.

The chain couples TRBV7-6 to TRBJ2-7; 7 nucleotides match TRBD2. Material for sequencing was naive CD8+ T cells from PBMCs. The sequence came from a man in his late teens or twenties in good health. Some clones in this sample may be carry-over from other donors' samples. CDR3 amino acids: CASSPGLVEQYF. CDR3 in DNA: TGTGCCAGCAGCCCCGGACTAGTCGAGCAGTACTTC.